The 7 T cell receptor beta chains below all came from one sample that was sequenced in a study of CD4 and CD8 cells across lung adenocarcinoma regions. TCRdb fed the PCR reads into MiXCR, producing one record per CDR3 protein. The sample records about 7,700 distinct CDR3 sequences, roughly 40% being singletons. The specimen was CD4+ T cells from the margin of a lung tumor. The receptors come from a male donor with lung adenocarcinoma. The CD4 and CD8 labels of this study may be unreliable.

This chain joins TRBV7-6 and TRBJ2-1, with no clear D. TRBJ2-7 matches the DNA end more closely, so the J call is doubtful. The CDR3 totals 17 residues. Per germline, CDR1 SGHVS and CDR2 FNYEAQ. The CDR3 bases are TGTGCCAGCAGCTTAGTCTTAGGGCAGGCTGCACAGCATGCGCAGTACTTC. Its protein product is CASSLVLGQAAQHAQYF.

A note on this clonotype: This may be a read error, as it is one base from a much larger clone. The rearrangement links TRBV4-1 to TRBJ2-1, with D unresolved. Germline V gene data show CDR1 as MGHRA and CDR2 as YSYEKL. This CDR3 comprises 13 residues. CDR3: CASSQARNNGQFF. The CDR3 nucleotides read TGCGCCAGCAGCCAAGCGCGGAACAATGGGCAGTTCTTC.

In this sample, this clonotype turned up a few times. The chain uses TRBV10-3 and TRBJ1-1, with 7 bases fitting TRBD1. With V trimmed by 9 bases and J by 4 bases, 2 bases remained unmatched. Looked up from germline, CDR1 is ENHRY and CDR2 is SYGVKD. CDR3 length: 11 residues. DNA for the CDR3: TGTGCCATATCAGGGGGCACTGAAGCTTTCTTT. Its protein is CAISGGTEAFF.

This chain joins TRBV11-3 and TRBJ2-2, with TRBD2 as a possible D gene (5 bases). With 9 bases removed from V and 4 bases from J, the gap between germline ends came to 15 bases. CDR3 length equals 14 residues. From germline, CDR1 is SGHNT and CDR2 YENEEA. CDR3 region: CASQNGEPTGELFF. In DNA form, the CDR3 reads TGTGCCAGTCAGAACGGGGAACCCACCGGGGAGCTGTTTTTT. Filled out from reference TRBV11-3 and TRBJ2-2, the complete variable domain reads EAGVVQSPRYKIIEKKQPVAFWCNPISGHNTLYWYLQNLGQGPELLIRYENEEAVDDSQLPKDRFSAERLKGVDSTLKIQPAELGDSAVYLCASQNGEPTGELFFGEGSRLTVL.

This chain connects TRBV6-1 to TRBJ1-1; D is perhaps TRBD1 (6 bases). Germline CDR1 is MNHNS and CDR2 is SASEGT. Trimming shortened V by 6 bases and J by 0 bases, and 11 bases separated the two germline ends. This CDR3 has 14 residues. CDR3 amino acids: CASSRTGLNTEAFF. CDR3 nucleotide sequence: TGTGCCAGCAGCCGTACAGGGCTGAACACTGAAGCTTTCTTT.

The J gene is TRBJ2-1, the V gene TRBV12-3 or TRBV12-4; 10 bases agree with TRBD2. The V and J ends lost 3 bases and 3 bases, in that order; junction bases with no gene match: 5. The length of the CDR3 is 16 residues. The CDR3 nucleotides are TGTGCCAGCAGTTTTGAAACTAGCGGGGTCTACAATGAGCAGTTCTTC. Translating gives CASSFETSGVYNEQFF.

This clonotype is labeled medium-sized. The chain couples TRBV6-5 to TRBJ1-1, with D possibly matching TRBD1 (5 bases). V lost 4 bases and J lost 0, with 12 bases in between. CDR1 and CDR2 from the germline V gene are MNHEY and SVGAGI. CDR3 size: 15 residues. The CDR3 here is CASSSRRGLNTEAFF. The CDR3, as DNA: TGTGCCAGCAGTTCCCGGAGGGGTTTGAACACTGAAGCTTTCTTT.